A single sample gave rise to the 5 T cell receptor beta chains below, sequenced in a study of glioma-infiltrating T cells after dendritic cell vaccination. Assay: immunoSEQ multiplex PCR; the TCRdb copy retains only in-frame clones and omits some. Counted here are under 40,000 clones, roughly 90% occurring once; the ten biggest clones make up around 2.2%. The source material was blood, sampled before dendritic cell vaccination. These receptor sequences come from a human donor with glioblastoma.

This chain joins TRBV14 and TRBJ1-2, with TRBD1 matching 8 bases. The CDR3 has 17 amino acids. V shed 0 bases and J 7 bases; nucleotides not matched to a gene: 13. CDR1 and CDR2 (germline): SGHDN, FVKESK. This chain's CDR3 is CASSQDLTGTGVRGYTF. Written as DNA, the CDR3 is TGTGCCAGCAGCCAAGATCTCACCGGGACAGGCGTCCGTGGCTACACCTTC. The full variable domain, completed using reference TRBV14 and TRBJ1-2, is EAGVTQFPSHSVIEKGQTVTLRCDPISGHDNLYWYRRVMGKEIKFLLHFVKESKQDESGMPNNRFLAERTGGTYSTLKVQPAELEDSGVYFCASSQDLTGTGVRGYTFGSGTRLTVV.

The table lists this clone with a few counts. The chain couples TRBV16 to TRBJ2-7; possible D gene TRBD2, 5 bases. Trimming took off 3 bases at V and 5 bases at J, with 8 bases between the two ends. Per the germline V gene, CDR1 is KGHSY and CDR2 is FQNENV. The CDR3 contains 12 residues. The chain's CDR3 is CASSHGVHEQYF. The DNA for the CDR3 is TGTGCCAGCAGCCACGGGGTCCACGAGCAGTACTTC.

The chain recombines TRBV15 with TRBJ1-1, with D uncertain. Germline lookup yields CDR1 LNHNV and CDR2 YYDKDF (reference sequence). The CDR3 totals 13 residues. V lost 7 bases to trimming and J lost 0 bases, with 9 bases between them. The CDR3 DNA sequence: TGTGCCACCAAAGCGGACCTGAACACTGAAGCTTTCTTT. It is translated as CATKADLNTEAFF.

This chain links TRBV19 with TRBJ2-1, with a possible D match to TRBD2 (6 bases). The CDR3 is made up of 11 amino acids. Germline CDR1 and CDR2: LNHDA and SQIVND (reference sequence). V was trimmed by 7 bases and J by 9 bases, leaving 10 bases between them. The DNA for the CDR3 is TGTGCCAGTAAGGAGGGTTCTGAGCAGTTCTTC. Amino acid sequence: CASKEGSEQFF.

The chain couples TRBV2 to TRBJ1-3; TRBD1 is a possible D gene (5 bases). The V gene lost 6 bases and the J gene lost 2 bases, with 23 bases spanning the gap. This CDR3 comprises 18 residues. The germline V gene has CDR1 SNHLY and CDR2 FYNNEI. CDR3: CASRDRRGSLGTGNTIYF. In DNA, the CDR3 is TGTGCCAGCAGGGACCGCCGGGGGTCTCTGGGCACTGGAAACACCATATATTTT.